This is a list of T cell receptor beta chains from one sample in a study of T cell repertoires in cytomegalovirus infection. No antigen is known for these receptors. MiXCR, run by TCRdb on the reads, gives a single entry per CDR3 protein. The sample has 900,000 to 950,000 distinct CDR3 sequences, approximately 32% seen once; the top ten hold around 15%. The specimen was cultured CD8+ T cells from PBMCs, collected from culture after CMV antigen stimulation. Source of these receptors: a human donor in good health (CMV status not recorded). Some clones in this sample may be carry-over from other donors' samples. The CDR3 runs from the conserved cysteine through the conserved F or W. Fields, in order: CDR3 DNA, CDR3 protein, clone size, J gene, V gene, CDR3 length, D gene. D genes are given only for firm matches. Only part of the rows carry a size: once, few, many, or a class if the clone is expanded.

TGCGCCAGCAGTCCGTACCCCGACCAGGGGGCAACAGATACGCAGTATTTT | CASSPYPDQGATDTQYF | few | TRBJ2-3 | TRBV5-1 | 17 | TRBD1
TGTGCCAGTAATAGCAGGGGAGACACCGGGGAGCTGTTTTTT | CASNSRGDTGELFF | few | TRBJ2-2 | TRBV6-1 | 14 | -
TGTGCTAGTGGTTTGGCCGGCAGGGCCCCCTACGAGCAGTACTTC | CASGLAGRAPYEQYF | - | TRBJ2-7 | TRBV12-5 | 15 | -
TGTGCCAGCAGTGACTCGTCAGGGAGCCAAGAGACCCAGTACTTC | CASSDSSGSQETQYF | many | TRBJ2-5 | TRBV6-4 | 15 | -
TGTGCCAGCAGTCCGATTACTAGCGGAGCCCTCTCCTACGAGCAGTACTTC | CASSPITSGALSYEQYF | - | TRBJ2-7 | TRBV27 | 17 | TRBD2
TGTGCCAGCAGTTACCTTAGGGGGGTCACTGAAGCTTTCTTT | CASSYLRGVTEAFF | few | TRBJ1-1 | TRBV6-5 | 14 | -
TGTGCCAGCAGCTTACGCGGGGGCGGGACAGATACGCAGTATTTT | CASSLRGGGTDTQYF | many | TRBJ2-3 | TRBV7-6 | 15 | -
TGTGCCGTCCTGATGAAGATCAAGGGAAACACCATATATTTT | CAVLMKIKGNTIYF | - | TRBJ1-3 | TRBV7-9 | 14 | -
TGTGCCAGCACCCAGACTGCAACTAATGAAAAACTGTTTTTT | CASTQTATNEKLFF | few | TRBJ1-4 | TRBV6-5 | 14 | -
TGTACCAGCAGCCTGGGACACTTTACCACAGATACGCAGTATTTT | CTSSLGHFTTDTQYF | - | TRBJ2-3 | TRBV7-3 | 15 | -
TGTGCCAGCAGATTAGGGGACAGGGGGCAGCGAGAGACCCAGTACTTC | CASRLGDRGQRETQYF | few | TRBJ2-5 | TRBV28 | 16 | TRBD1
TGTGCCAGCAGTCACCGCTACAGGGATGGCTACACCTTC | CASSHRYRDGYTF | - | TRBJ1-2 | TRBV6-6 | 13 | -
TGTGCCAGTGGAAACGGCGAGAACACTGAAGCTTTCTTT | CASGNGENTEAFF | few | TRBJ1-1 | TRBV19 | 13 | -